These T cell receptor beta chains were read from a single sample in a study of technical replicates of blood from a handful of donors. The table came from immunoSEQ multiplex PCR; TCRdb's copy has only in-frame clones and leaves some out. The data hold 66,000 or so clones, with roughly 88% observed a single time. The material sequenced was PBMCs. The receptors were sampled from a human donor in good health. Some clones in this sample may be carry-over from other donors' samples. Both conserved end residues are part of each CDR3. A D gene is named only where the DNA matches it firmly.

V	D	length	J	DNA	CDR3
TRBV11-3	.	12	TRBJ2-1	TGTGCCAGCAGCACCGGAGAAAGAGAGCAGTTCTTC	CASSTGEREQFF
TRBV5-6	.	17	TRBJ1-2	TGTGCCAGCAGCTTGTTAGGCGAGGCTCGAAAAGGAAATGGCTACACCTTC	CASSLLGEARKGNGYTF
TRBV7-9	TRBD1	15	TRBJ2-1	TGTGCCAGCAGCGCACAGGGGGGCTCCTACAATGAGCAGTTCTTC	CASSAQGGSYNEQFF
TRBV4-3	TRBD2	16	TRBJ2-1	TGCGCCAGCAGCCAACAGCGGGGCCTGGGTCACAATGAGCAGTTCTTC	CASSQQRGLGHNEQFF
TRBV5-4	.	13	TRBJ1-1	TGTGCCAGCAGCTTCGACAAGAACACTGAAGCTTTCTTT	CASSFDKNTEAFF
TRBV6-8	.	11	TRBJ2-3	TGTGCCAACCAGGAGGGAGATACGCAGTATTTT	CANQEGDTQYF
TRBV10-3	TRBD2	19	TRBJ2-3	TGTGCCATCAGTGAGTCGATTGGGACTAGCGGAAGTAGCACAGATACGCAGTATTTT	CAISESIGTSGSSTDTQYF
TRBV5-1	.	13	TRBJ2-7	TGCGCCAGCAGCTTAGGACGGGAGTACGAGCAGTACTTC	CASSLGREYEQYF
TRBV27	TRBD1	15	TRBJ1-2	TGTGCCAGCAGTTTATCGTCCAGGGGGGACTATGGCTACACCTTC	CASSLSSRGDYGYTF
TRBV7-9	.	15	TRBJ1-3	TGTGCCAGCAGCGCGGTGGGGGGCTCTGGAAACACCATATATTTT	CASSAVGGSGNTIYF
TRBV11-2	TRBD1	15	TRBJ1-6	TGTGCCAGCAGCTTGGACAGGGAAATTGGGTCACCCCTCCACTTT	CASSLDREIGSPLHF
TRBV29-1	TRBD2	12	TRBJ2-7	TGCAGCGTGGGACTAGGCCCCCACGAGCAGTACTTC	CSVGLGPHEQYF
TRBV7-9	.	15	TRBJ2-5	TGTGCCAGCAGCGCGGGACAGTGGTACCAAGAGACCCAGTACTTC	CASSAGQWYQETQYF